What follows describes a single T cell receptor (beta chain). Its antigen is unknown. Other DNA sequences in this sample translate to the same CDR3. Isolated RNA was reverse transcribed in full, so expressed TCRB transcripts were sequenced. Each sample of naive, central memory or regulatory T cells had, on average, around 4 million reads. The data were produced by immunoSEQ multiplex PCR, yet TCRdb's version contains in-frame clones alone and is incomplete. The sample includes about 160,000 clones, roughly 60% of them seen just once. The data were taken from a study of beta chain features in type 1 diabetes. Study results and limitations: Among patients with Type 1 diabetes, TCRB CDR3s were moderately but significantly shorter in every one of the four CD4+ subsets. In comparison with healthy donors, patients had naive, central memory and Treg TCRB repertoires that appeared more similar.

Germline CDR1 SGHAT, CDR2 FQNNGV. The CDR3 has 13 residues. The ends lost 5 bases at V and 3 bases at J; junction bases unmatched: 2. The chain is built from TRBV11-2 and TRBJ1-2, with 8 bases identical to TRBD1. The TCR sequence derives from a man aged 30-40 years with type 1 diabetes. Sequencing was carried out using naive CD4+ T cells from blood. The CDR3 bases are TGTGCCAGCAGCCCGGACAGGGACTATGGCTACACCTTC. It codes for CASSPDRDYGYTF. The complete variable domain, with remaining parts taken from reference TRBV11-2 and TRBJ1-2, reads EAGVAQSPRYKIIEKRQSVAFWCNPISGHATLYWYQQILGQGPKLLIQFQNNGVVDDSQLPKDRFSAERLKGVDSTLKIQPAKLEDSAVYLCASSPDRDYGYTFGSGTRLTVV.